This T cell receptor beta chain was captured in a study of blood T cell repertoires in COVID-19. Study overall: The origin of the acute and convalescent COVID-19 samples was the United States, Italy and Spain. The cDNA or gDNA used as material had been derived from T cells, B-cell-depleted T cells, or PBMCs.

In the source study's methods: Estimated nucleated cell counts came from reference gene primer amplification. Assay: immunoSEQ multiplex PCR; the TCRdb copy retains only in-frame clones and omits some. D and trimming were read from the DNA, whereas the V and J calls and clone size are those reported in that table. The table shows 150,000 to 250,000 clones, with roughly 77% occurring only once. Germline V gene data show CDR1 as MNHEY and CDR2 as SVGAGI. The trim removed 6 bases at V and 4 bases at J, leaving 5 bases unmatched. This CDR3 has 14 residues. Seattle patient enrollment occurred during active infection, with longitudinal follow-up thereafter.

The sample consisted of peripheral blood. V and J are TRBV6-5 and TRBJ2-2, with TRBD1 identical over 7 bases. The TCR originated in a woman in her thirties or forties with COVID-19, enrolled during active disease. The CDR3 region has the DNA TGTGCCAGCAGGAATACAGGGGTCACCGGGGAGCTGTTTTTT. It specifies CASRNTGVTGELFF.